These 2 T cell receptor beta chains came from one sample sequenced in a study of cytomegalovirus exposure and HLA in healthy donors. Method: immunoSEQ multiplex PCR; TCRdb's copy keeps in-frame clones and lacks some. The repertoire holds 250,000 to 350,000 clones, with 86% as singletons. Material: PBMCs. The receptor set was obtained from a woman aged 18-35 years in good health and CMV-seronegative.

The V call is TRBV28, the J call TRBJ1-5, with TRBD1 matching 7 bases. The germline gives CDR1 MDHEN, CDR2 SYDVKM. There are 15 residues in the CDR3. J lost 4 bases, V lost 7 bases, and 10 bases had no gene match. The CDR3 loop reads CASTLWDRGNQPQHF. In DNA, the CDR3 is TGTGCCAGCACCTTGTGGGACAGAGGGAATCAGCCCCAGCATTTT.

This chain links TRBV5-1 with TRBJ1-2, with a possible D match to TRBD1 (6 bases). The V gene's germline CDR1 is SGHRS and CDR2 YFSETQ. V gave up 2 bases and J gave up 6 bases, with 11 bases separating them. There are 13 residues in the CDR3. As DNA, the CDR3 is TGCGCCAGCAGCTTCCAGGGGACGGATGGCTACACCTTC. Protein: CASSFQGTDGYTF.